This T cell receptor (beta chain) came from a study of blood T cell repertoires in COVID-19. Whole-study context: Sites in the United States, Italy and Spain provided acute and convalescent COVID-19 samples. In each case, the material was cDNA or gDNA derived from T cells, B-cell-depleted T cells, or PBMCs.

The ends lost 4 bases at V and 2 bases at J; junction bases unmatched: 6. The CDR3 loop spans 15 amino acids. Germline values: CDR1 SGHRS, CDR2 YFSETQ. Authors' analysis steps: How many nucleated cells were present was estimated from reference gene primer amplification. Clones were read by immunoSEQ multiplex PCR, and TCRdb kept only the in-frame ones, dropping some. The DNA was the basis for D and trimming; V, J and clone size are from that table. Among approximately 110,000 clones listed, under 80% were seen once. V gene TRBV5-1 combines with J gene TRBJ2-7; the match to TRBD2 covers 10 bases. The sequence derives from a man in his 70s with active or convalescent COVID-19. Specimen: peripheral blood. The CDR3 loop reads CASSASGSLTYEQYF. The CDR3 DNA follows: TGCGCCAGCAGCGCTAGCGGGAGTTTAACCTACGAGCAGTACTTC.